This T cell receptor beta chain stems from a study of cytomegalovirus exposure and HLA in healthy donors. General study results and limits: A later analysis revealed that TCR association rates differed between HLA loci, peaking at DRB1 and bottoming out at HLA-C.

The PCR made use of 60 Vbeta and 13 Jbeta primers. Generated by immunoSEQ multiplex PCR, the TCRdb table keeps only in-frame clones and is missing some. The repertoire holds about 200,000 clones, less than 85% seen once, with 0.2% to 0.25% in the top ten. V lost 6 bases and J lost 3, with 11 bases in between. The CDR3 has 13 amino acids. The germline V gene encodes CDR1 KGHSH and CDR2 LQKENI. This clone was picked up one time. Its specificity is unknown. V and J are TRBV18 and TRBJ1-1; a weak D match, TRBD1 (5 bases). The TCR comes from a girl aged 2 to 9 in good health and CMV-seronegative. The source material was PBMCs. The CDR3 protein is CASSPTRDTEAFF. The CDR3 region has the DNA TGTGCCAGCTCCCCGACCAGGGACACTGAAGCTTTCTTT.